Following are 2 T cell receptor beta chains from one sample sequenced in a study of blood T cell repertoires in COVID-19. Using immunoSEQ multiplex PCR, the repertoire was profiled, and TCRdb retains in-frame clones only, with some absent. Seen here are about 270,000 clones, approximately 89% observed once, and the top ten hold about 10%. The sample comprised peripheral blood. All receptors derive from a man aged 35 to 55 with active or convalescent COVID-19.

V is TRBV6-5 and J is TRBJ2-1; D gene unclear. The CDR3 runs to 13 residues. The germline CDR1 and CDR2 sequences are MNHEY and SVGAGI. The V end lost 1 base, the J end lost 7 bases, and 8 bases lay between the germline ends. The CDR3 region is CASSYYEENEQFF. The CDR3 coding sequence is TGTGCCAGCAGTTACTATGAAGAGAATGAGCAGTTCTTC.

This clone has a single count. The chain recombines TRBV18 with TRBJ2-6; D gene unclear. V lost 6 bases and J 0 bases, leaving 9 bases between the germline ends. CDR1 is KGHSH and CDR2 is LQKENI in the germline V gene. The CDR3 totals 15 residues. CDR3 region: CASSVTGSGANVLTF. DNA for the CDR3: TGTGCCAGCTCCGTGACTGGCTCTGGGGCCAACGTCCTGACTTTC.